Shown below are 29 T cell receptor beta chains from a single sample sequenced in a study of Graves' ophthalmopathy and Graves' hyperthyroidism (dated by TCRdb to 2017 to 2018). Sequencing instrument: Illumina HiSeq 2000. For repertoire sequencing, TCR beta CDR3 regions were amplified from RNA transcripts. HTBI primers and the Qiagen OneStep RT-PCR kit were used in a first-round RT-PCR, which was followed by a second-round multiplex PCR, size selection and purification. TCRdb cleaned the public reads at Q25 with fastp, built clones with MiXCR and kept in-frame beta chains. Merged by CDR3 protein, the rows form single entries marked with the most common genes and DNA. This sample is represented by around 520,000 distinct CDR3 sequences; just under 40% of them were singletons. The top ten clonotypes cover roughly 4% of the sample. Input material: peripheral blood or thyroid tissue (not recorded which). The origin of the receptors is an adult man with Graves' hyperthyroidism.

This clonotype was picked up many times. At one boundary the junction diverges from the germline segment, which might be a read error. The chain links TRBV12-3 or TRBV12-4 to TRBJ1-2; D remains ambiguous. This CDR3 has 12 residues. CDR3 nucleotide sequence: TGTGCCAGCAGTTTATGGGTAGACGGCCGCCTCTTC. This gives the protein CASSLWVDGRLF.

This clonotype was counted ten times or more. The chain joins TRBV5-8 to TRBJ1-1, with 9 bases matching TRBD1. The CDR3 is 14 residues long. The germline CDR1 and CDR2 sequences are SGHTS and YDEGEE. The junction had 0 bases not matched to a gene; V was cut back by 0 bases and J by 3 bases. CDR3 DNA: TGTGCCAGCAGCTTGGGGACAGGGGACACTGAAGCTTTCTTT. Its translation: CASSLGTGDTEAFF.

As for this clonotype: A much larger clone lies one base from this, so it may be a read error. V is TRBV12-3 or TRBV12-4 and J is TRBJ1-4; D unclear. This CDR3 contains 14 residues. The CDR3 reads CASQDTATNEELFF. CDR3 coding DNA: TGTGCCAGCCAGGATACGGCAACTAATGAAGAACTGTTTTTT.

This clonotype has a handful of counts. V and J are TRBV25-1 and TRBJ2-5, with D possibly being TRBD1 (5 bases). The CDR3 length is 15 residues. Deletions cut 2 bases from V and 1 base from J, with 11 bases between. Looked up from germline, CDR1 is MGHDK and CDR2 is SYGVNS. The CDR3 protein is CASSEPRALQETQYF. DNA for the CDR3: TGTGCCAGCAGTGAACCCAGGGCCCTCCAAGAGACCCAGTACTTC.

This clonotype was observed a few times. The chain uses TRBV6-5 and TRBJ1-2, with D hard to call. V was shortened by 6 bases and J by 1 base, with 12 bases between the two germline ends. The germline V gene has CDR1 MNHEY and CDR2 SVGAGI. The CDR3 is 14 amino acids. The CDR3 here is CASSLDWDNYGYTF. In DNA form, the CDR3 reads TGTGCCAGCAGCCTGGACTGGGATAACTATGGCTACACCTTC.

On this clonotype: This may arise from a read error, as a much more abundant clone is one base away. This chain joins TRBV6-5 and TRBJ1-6; 9 bases agree with TRBD1. CDR3 length: 18 residues. The germline V gene has CDR1 MNHEY and CDR2 SVGAGI. The V and J ends lost 4 bases and 7 bases, in that order; junction bases with no gene match: 14. The CDR3 region has the DNA TGTGCCAGCAGTTCCCCCTTCCGGGACAGGGTGCGGAATTCACCCCTCCACTTT. Its protein product is CASSSPFRDRVRNSPLHF.

This clonotype has at least ten counts. The V gene is TRBV24-1, the J gene TRBJ1-5, with TRBD1 identical over 8 bases. V shed 3 bases, J shed 5 bases, and the junction held 2 bases outside the gene matches. Germline CDR1 and CDR2: KGHDR and SFDVKD. CDR3 length: 14 residues. Here the CDR3 reads CATSDAGGYQPQHF. In DNA, the CDR3 is TGTGCCACCAGTGATGCAGGGGGCTATCAGCCCCAGCATTTT.

V and J are TRBV7-9 and TRBJ1-2; 9 bases fit TRBD1. The CDR3 is 15 residues long. Trimming at V came to 5 bases and at J to 3 bases, leaving 7 bases not matched to a gene. Germline lookup yields CDR1 SEHNR and CDR2 FQNEAQ (reference sequence). The CDR3 protein is CASSPQGAGDYGYTF. As DNA, the CDR3 is TGTGCCAGCAGCCCACAGGGGGCTGGGGACTATGGCTACACCTTC.

About this clonotype: Lacking the conserved final phenylalanine or tryptophan, this CDR3 likely reflects a read error. The chain joins TRBV12-3 or TRBV12-4 to TRBJ1-5; TRBD1 matches at 9 bases. This CDR3 region has 19 residues. V was pared by 0 bases and J by 0 bases, with 9 bases of the junction left unmatched. The CDR3 sequence is CASSLAGTGIIHSNQPQHV. In DNA form, the CDR3 reads TGTGCCAGCAGTTTAGCCGGGACAGGGATAATTCATAGCAATCAGCCCCAGCATGTT.

This clonotype has a single count. The chain couples TRBV10-3 to TRBJ1-5; the D is unclear. The CDR3 sequence is 14 residues long. CDR1 ENHRY and CDR2 SYGVKD come from the germline V gene. V was pared by 0 bases and J by 5 bases, with 8 bases between. The CDR3 protein is CAISESGLHQPQHF. The CDR3, as DNA: TGTGCCATCAGTGAGTCAGGTCTCCATCAGCCCCAGCATTTT.

The chain employs TRBV6-1 and TRBJ1-4, with D perhaps TRBD1 (6 bases). V dropped 6 bases and J dropped 7 bases, with 21 bases sitting between them. Germline V gene sequence: CDR1 MNHNS, CDR2 SASEGT. The CDR3 runs to 16 residues. The CDR3 coding sequence is TGTGCCAGCAGCTACGGGGGGGCGCAGGGATTTGAAAAACTGTTTTTT. This encodes CASSYGGAQGFEKLFF.

This clonotype was counted only a few times. The rearrangement links TRBV6-5 to TRBJ2-7; D is unclear. The length of the CDR3 is 14 residues. Germline V CDR1 and CDR2: MNHEY, SVGAGI. Trimming took off 4 bases at V and 1 base at J, with 11 bases between the two ends. CDR3 sequence: CASSFSGPSYEQYF. CDR3 nucleotides: TGTGCCAGCAGTTTCTCCGGGCCTTCCTACGAGCAGTACTTC.

This clonotype was counted only a few times. The V gene is TRBV7-9, the J gene TRBJ2-3; no definite D call. With 5 bases removed from V and 0 bases from J, the gap between germline ends came to 12 bases. Germline-derived CDR1 and CDR2 are SEHNR and FQNEAQ (reference sequence). This CDR3 region has 15 residues. The CDR3 reads CASSPTSRSTDTQYF. In DNA, the CDR3 is TGTGCCAGCAGCCCTACGAGTCGGAGCACAGATACGCAGTATTTT. The full variable domain, in which reference TRBV7-9 and TRBJ2-3 provide the parts outside the CDR3, is DTGVSQNPRHKITKRGQNVTFRCDPISEHNRLYWYRQTLGQGPEFLTYFQNEAQLEKSRLLSDRFSAERPKGSFSTLEIQRTEQGDSAMYLCASSPTSRSTDTQYFGPGTRLTVL.

A few counts support this clonotype. Likely a read error: the CDR3 ends without its conserved phenylalanine or tryptophan. The CDR3 DNA reads TGTGCCAGCAGCTTGGGAGACAACACTGAAGCTTTCCTT. As protein: CASSLGDNTEAFL. The chain joins TRBV5-5 to TRBJ1-1, with D unclear. The CDR3 runs to 13 residues. Germline V gives CDR1 SGHKS, CDR2 YYEKEE (reference sequence). V lost 0 bases and J 2 bases, leaving 5 bases between the germline ends.

Note on this clonotype: One base away lies a much larger clone, so this may be a sequencing read error. The rearrangement joins TRBV7-9 to TRBJ2-7; possibly TRBD1 or TRBD2 for D (5 bases each). Trimming shortened V by 5 bases and J by 4 bases, and 12 bases separated the two germline ends. This CDR3 has 13 residues. Germline V gene lookup returns CDR1 SEHNR and CDR2 FQNEAQ (reference sequence). The CDR3 reads CASSGDGLYEQYF. The CDR3 DNA is TGTGCCAGCAGCGGGGACGGCCTTTACGAGCAGTACTTC.

The V and J genes are TRBV19 and TRBJ1-1, with 11 bases that match TRBD1. CDR3 size: 13 residues. Germline assignment: CDR1 LNHDA and CDR2 SQIVND (reference sequence). The junction had 2 bases not matched to a gene; V was cut back by 5 bases and J by 6 bases. The CDR3 spells CASSGQGAPEAFF. The DNA of the CDR3 is TGTGCCAGTAGTGGACAGGGGGCACCTGAAGCTTTCTTT.

This clonotype occurred a few times. The V call is TRBV12-3 or TRBV12-4, the J call TRBJ1-6, with 8 positions matching TRBD1. The trim removed 1 base at V and 9 bases at J, leaving 2 bases unmatched. CDR3 size: 14 residues. This CDR3 is CASSLGTGISPLHF. The CDR3 DNA sequence: TGTGCCAGCAGTTTAGGGACAGGGATTTCACCCCTCCACTTT.

Remarks on this clonotype: The DNA is omitted, as the CDR3 cannot be located on it reliably, and the CDR3 follows TCRdb's listing. This chain joins TRBV24-1 and TRBJ2-2. The CDR3 totals 13 residues, both ends included. In germline, CDR1 is KGHDR, CDR2 SFDVKD. The CDR3 here is CATSDMGTGSCFF.

The chain has TRBV30 and TRBJ1-5; D unresolved. Germline CDR1 GTSNPN, CDR2 SVGIG (reference sequence). V lost 0 bases, J lost 5 bases, and 8 bases lay in between. The CDR3 extends over 13 amino acids. CDR3 sequence: CAWSVQSDQPQHF. CDR3 DNA: TGTGCCTGGAGTGTACAGTCGGATCAGCCCCAGCATTTT.

This clonotype came up many times. The V call is TRBV10-2, the J call TRBJ1-5, with D unresolved. Germline-derived CDR1 and CDR2 are WSHSY and SAAADI. This CDR3 is 14 amino acids long. V lost 2 bases and J 1 base, leaving 6 bases between the germline ends. CDR3 bases: TGCGCCAGCAGTGAGCTGGCCAGCAATCAGCCCCAGCATTTT. Protein: CASSELASNQPQHF.

This clonotype has a count of ten or more. The CDR3 spells CASIKGASKYF. Written as DNA, the CDR3 is TGTGCCAGCATAAAAGGGGCCTCGAAGTACTTC. The chain links TRBV28 to TRBJ2-5; D might be TRBD1 (5 bases). Trimming removed 7 bases at V and 12 bases at J, with 15 bases between. Per germline, CDR1 MDHEN and CDR2 SYDVKM. This CDR3 region has 11 residues.

This clonotype has a single count. Germline and junction disagree at one end, which may indicate a read error. The chain is built from TRBV24-1 and TRBJ2-1; a weak D match, TRBD1 (6 bases). CDR3 length: 15 amino acids. The V gene's germline CDR1 is KGHDR and CDR2 SFDVKD. The CDR3 nucleotides are TGTGTCACCAGTGATGGCCAGGGGATCTACAATGAGCAGTTCTTC. It specifies CVTSDGQGIYNEQFF.

This clonotype was detected many times. V and J are TRBV9 and TRBJ1-6, with D possibly matching TRBD1 (6 bases). The germline V gene encodes CDR1 SGDLS and CDR2 YYNGEE. The length of the CDR3 is 16 residues. Trimming left V 3 bases short and J 0 bases short, with 10 bases between. The CDR3 DNA follows: TGTGCCAGCAGCGCTGGGGGCAGCTCCTATAATTCACCCCTCCACTTT. The encoded protein is CASSAGGSSYNSPLHF.

This clonotype turned up a few times. The chain has TRBV19 and TRBJ1-5; D is undetermined. The germline CDR1 and CDR2 sequences are LNHDA and SQIVND (reference sequence). The CDR3 sequence is 12 residues long. V was trimmed by 10 bases and J by 7 bases, leaving 14 bases between them. The CDR3 sequence: CATSPGAQPQHF. CDR3 DNA sequence: TGTGCCACTAGCCCGGGCGCCCAGCCCCAGCATTTT. The whole variable domain, filled in from reference TRBV19 and TRBJ1-5, reads DGGITQSPKYLFRKEGQNVTLSCEQNLNHDAMYWYRQDPGQGLRLIYYSQIVNDFQKGDIAEGYSVSREKKESFPLTVTSAQKNPTAFYLCATSPGAQPQHFGDGTRLSIL.

This clonotype has a single count. The chain joins TRBV25-1 to TRBJ2-7; a weak D match, TRBD1 (6 bases). Trimming stripped 8 bases from V and 6 bases from J, with 14 bases between. The CDR3 loop spans 12 amino acids. Germline lookup yields CDR1 MGHDK and CDR2 SYGVNS. CDR3 sequence (DNA): TGTGCCAGCTCACCAAGCAGGGGCGAGCAGTACTTC. It translates to CASSPSRGEQYF.

In this sample, this clonotype turned up many times. The chain links TRBV4-1 to TRBJ2-5; possible D gene TRBD2, 5 bases. The CDR3 is 14 amino acids. Looked up from germline, CDR1 is MGHRA and CDR2 is YSYEKL. V was clipped by 2 bases and J by 5 bases, with 12 bases between them. The CDR3 is CASSQTREMETQYF. CDR3 coding DNA: TGCGCCAGCAGCCAAACCCGGGAAATGGAGACCCAGTACTTC.

Remarks on this clonotype: The conserved phenylalanine or tryptophan normally closing the CDR3 is absent here, so this likely arose from a read error. The rearrangement joins TRBV7-9 to TRBJ1-2, with D possibly matching TRBD1 (6 bases). The CDR3 covers 14 residues. Germline V gene sequence: CDR1 SEHNR, CDR2 FQNEAQ (reference sequence). V lost 1 base and J lost 4, with 10 bases in between. CDR3 region: CASSLGDRFYGYTL. The CDR3 DNA follows: TGTGCCAGCAGCTTAGGTGACAGGTTCTATGGCTACACCCTC.

This chain uses TRBV7-9 with TRBJ1-4; D is perhaps TRBD1 (5 bases). V was clipped by 3 bases and J by 5 bases, with 16 bases between them. Germline CDR1 SEHNR, CDR2 FQNEAQ (reference sequence). The CDR3 runs 16 residues. The CDR3 protein is CASSFDWDFYNEKLFF. CDR3 nucleotide sequence: TGTGCCAGCAGCTTCGATTGGGACTTTTACAATGAAAAACTGTTTTTT.

The chain couples TRBV6-1 to TRBJ2-5, with TRBD2 identical over 8 bases. This CDR3 contains 15 residues. Trimming took 1 base from V and 2 from J; bases not matched to a gene: 3. Germline CDR1 reads MNHNS; CDR2 reads SASEGT. The CDR3 DNA follows: TGTGCCAGCAGTGAAGGGACTAGCAGACAAGAGACCCAGTACTTC. Encoded protein: CASSEGTSRQETQYF.